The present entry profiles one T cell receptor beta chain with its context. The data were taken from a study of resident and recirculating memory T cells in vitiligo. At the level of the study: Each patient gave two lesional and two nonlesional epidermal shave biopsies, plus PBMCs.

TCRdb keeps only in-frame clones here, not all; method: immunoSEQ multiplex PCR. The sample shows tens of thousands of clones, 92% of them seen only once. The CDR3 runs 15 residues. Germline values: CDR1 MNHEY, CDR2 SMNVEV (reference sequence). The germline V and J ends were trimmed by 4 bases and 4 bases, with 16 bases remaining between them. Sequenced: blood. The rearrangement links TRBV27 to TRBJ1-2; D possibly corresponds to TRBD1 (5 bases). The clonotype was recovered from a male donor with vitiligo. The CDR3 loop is CASSSWGGGGYGYTF. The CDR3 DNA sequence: TGTGCCAGCAGTTCGTGGGGGGGAGGTGGCTATGGCTACACCTTC.